This is a list of T cell receptor beta chains from one sample in a study of OX40 agonist ivuxolimab in advanced cancers. Here immunoSEQ multiplex PCR was the method, and the copy in TCRdb shows in-frame clones only, minus some. The repertoire holds around 69,000 clones, roughly nine tenths seen once, with about 6.3% in the top ten. Sequenced material: CD4+ or CD8+ T cells sorted from blood, taken in a trial of the OX40 agonist ivuxolimab. The receptors shown here come from an adult with an advanced solid tumor such as melanoma, head and neck, liver or kidney cancer. Each CDR3 is given with its conserved first and last residue. The D gene is left open where the match is weak.

v_gene: TRBV5-1; j_gene: TRBJ2-1; d_gene: -; CDR3aa: CASSLQDSHSGSEQFF
v_gene: TRBV30; j_gene: TRBJ2-6; d_gene: -; CDR3aa: CAWNPLKFFSGANVLTF
v_gene: TRBV9; j_gene: TRBJ2-2; d_gene: -; CDR3aa: CASSVGTSNTGELFF
v_gene: TRBV28; j_gene: TRBJ2-7; d_gene: TRBD1; CDR3aa: CASSLYTGTGPYEQYF
v_gene: TRBV19; j_gene: TRBJ1-2; d_gene: -; CDR3aa: CATGLPTEGYTF
v_gene: TRBV15; j_gene: TRBJ2-5; d_gene: -; CDR3aa: CATSRDGPQETQYF
v_gene: TRBV4-3; j_gene: TRBJ2-1; d_gene: -; CDR3aa: CASSQDETANNEQFF
v_gene: TRBV6-5; j_gene: TRBJ1-3; d_gene: -; CDR3aa: CASSYFDHDGNTIYF
v_gene: TRBV4-1; j_gene: TRBJ1-5; d_gene: -; CDR3aa: CASSQGVRNQPQHF
v_gene: TRBV19; j_gene: TRBJ2-7; d_gene: -; CDR3aa: CASSLTVIYEQYF
v_gene: TRBV4-2; j_gene: TRBJ1-1; d_gene: TRBD1; CDR3aa: CASSPLTGGATEAFF
v_gene: TRBV13; j_gene: TRBJ2-7; d_gene: -; CDR3aa: CASSPPTSYEQYF
v_gene: TRBV2; j_gene: TRBJ2-3; d_gene: TRBD1; CDR3aa: CASRGGQGVDTQYF
v_gene: TRBV27; j_gene: TRBJ2-1; d_gene: TRBD2; CDR3aa: CASRVGLAGANEQFF
v_gene: TRBV7-6; j_gene: TRBJ2-2; d_gene: -; CDR3aa: CASRIMGGTGELFF
v_gene: TRBV19; j_gene: TRBJ2-7; d_gene: TRBD1; CDR3aa: CASSIGTGVYEQYF
v_gene: TRBV11-3; j_gene: TRBJ2-1; d_gene: -; CDR3aa: CASSLGGASYNEQFF
v_gene: TRBV4-1; j_gene: TRBJ1-1; d_gene: -; CDR3aa: CASSQDRPMNTEAFF
v_gene: TRBV5-5; j_gene: TRBJ1-2; d_gene: TRBD1; CDR3aa: CASSLQGTWTRNYGYTF
v_gene: TRBV7-6; j_gene: TRBJ2-3; d_gene: TRBD2; CDR3aa: CASSQWTSGGTDTQYF
v_gene: TRBV19; j_gene: TRBJ2-1; d_gene: TRBD1; CDR3aa: CASSSLQGAGNEQFF
v_gene: TRBV27; j_gene: TRBJ2-1; d_gene: TRBD1; CDR3aa: CASRGQGAYNEQFF
v_gene: TRBV27; j_gene: TRBJ1-5; d_gene: -; CDR3aa: CASRPLTGGQPQHF
v_gene: TRBV19; j_gene: TRBJ1-1; d_gene: TRBD1; CDR3aa: CASSLDRGGSDEAFF
v_gene: TRBV27; j_gene: TRBJ1-5; d_gene: -; CDR3aa: CASSLGGEGQPQHF
v_gene: TRBV28; j_gene: TRBJ1-2; d_gene: -; CDR3aa: CASSFRASYGYTF
v_gene: TRBV6-5; j_gene: TRBJ2-5; d_gene: -; CDR3aa: CASSYSTGLQETQYF
v_gene: TRBV7-2; j_gene: TRBJ1-1; d_gene: -; CDR3aa: CASSSLSGGTEAFF
v_gene: TRBV11-2; j_gene: TRBJ1-2; d_gene: TRBD1; CDR3aa: CASSSTGQGADGYTF
v_gene: TRBV9; j_gene: TRBJ2-5; d_gene: TRBD2; CDR3aa: CASSVGTSGAGETQYF
v_gene: TRBV5-6; j_gene: TRBJ2-2; d_gene: -; CDR3aa: CASSPLTHLFTGELFF
v_gene: TRBV19; j_gene: TRBJ1-5; d_gene: TRBD1; CDR3aa: CASSIGLTGSNQPQHF
v_gene: TRBV6-5; j_gene: TRBJ1-2; d_gene: -; CDR3aa: CASSYSRTPNYGYTF
v_gene: TRBV4-3; j_gene: TRBJ2-1; d_gene: -; CDR3aa: CASSQDPNNEQFF
v_gene: TRBV7-9; j_gene: TRBJ2-1; d_gene: -; CDR3aa: CASSSPERGREFNNEQFF
v_gene: TRBV28; j_gene: TRBJ2-1; d_gene: TRBD2; CDR3aa: CASSSPTSGRYLNEQFF
v_gene: TRBV7-8; j_gene: TRBJ1-5; d_gene: -; CDR3aa: CASSPFKSREPQHF
v_gene: TRBV7-9; j_gene: TRBJ2-6; d_gene: -; CDR3aa: CASSLQGIPGANVLTF
v_gene: TRBV6-5; j_gene: TRBJ2-7; d_gene: -; CDR3aa: CASSYSLRGEQYF
v_gene: TRBV12-5; j_gene: TRBJ2-2; d_gene: -; CDR3aa: CASGLPQYTGELFF
v_gene: TRBV6-5; j_gene: TRBJ1-4; d_gene: -; CDR3aa: CASSYGTGGTNEKLFF
v_gene: TRBV5-6; j_gene: TRBJ1-1; d_gene: TRBD1; CDR3aa: CASSTGGAGEAFF
v_gene: TRBV19; j_gene: TRBJ2-3; d_gene: -; CDR3aa: CASSIISGADTQYF
v_gene: TRBV27; j_gene: TRBJ2-2; d_gene: -; CDR3aa: CASSLSTGTGELFF
v_gene: TRBV6-5; j_gene: TRBJ1-2; d_gene: -; CDR3aa: CASRIGTGYYGYTF
v_gene: TRBV10-3; j_gene: TRBJ2-1; d_gene: TRBD1; CDR3aa: CAISESFGDRAYNEQFF